The clone carrying this T cell receptor (beta chain) was detected many times. The library was built from about 0.4 ug RNA with molecular barcoded adaptors for alpha/delta and beta/gamma chains. One entry per CDR3 protein, called by TCRdb with MiXCR from the reads. The sample includes about 90,000 distinct CDR3 sequences, over 9% of them seen just once. The CDR3 is 13 amino acids. From germline, CDR1 is MNHNS and CDR2 SASEGT. The germline V and J ends were trimmed by 6 bases and 5 bases, with 13 bases remaining between them. This entry belongs to a study of read filtering for tumor transcriptome and immune sequencing. Study background: Transcriptome libraries were built from DNase-treated RNA. Per sample, TCR-region reads ranged about 4.05 to 10.27 million by IR-seq, roughly 80 to 1273 by RNA-seq.

At the time of active disease, bone marrow was collected from every patient. The chain joins TRBV6-1 to TRBJ1-1; no clear D. The clonotype was recovered from a donor at least 40 years old with multiple myeloma. The sample was a population of CD138-negative cells sorted from bone marrow. The CDR3 DNA reads TGTGCCAGCAGACTCCAAGGTGAGACTGAAGCTTTCTTT. Protein product: CASRLQGETEAFF.